The 22 T cell receptor beta chains in this list originate from one sample, sequenced in a study of T cells expressing NK-cell markers. TCRdb reanalyzed the 5' RACE reads, giving one entry per CDR3 protein sequence and no DNA. The table for this sample gives around 550,000 distinct CDR3 sequences. Sequenced sample: blood T cells: a sorted CD56 or NKG2C T cell subset, CD4+ or CD8+ T cells, or bulk PBMC T cells (not recorded which). These receptor sequences come from a man aged 18 to 30 in good health.

V and J are TRBV20-1 and TRBJ2-1; TCRdb's D gene call, TRBD2, goes unchecked for lack of DNA. The CDR3 runs to 16 residues. Germline V gene lookup returns CDR1 DFQATT and CDR2 SNEGSKA (reference sequence). CDR3 sequence reads: CSARTPGLAGVREQFF.

This chain connects TRBV6-5 to TRBJ2-3. This CDR3 region has 15 residues. Germline V gene lookup returns CDR1 MNHEY and CDR2 SVGAGI. CDR3 residues: CASSYDPISTDTQYF.

V gene TRBV10-2 combines with J gene TRBJ1-1; TCRdb's assignment of TRBD1 cannot be checked, as there is no DNA. This CDR3 has 16 residues. The V gene's germline CDR1 is WSHSY and CDR2 SAAADI. The CDR3: CASSVLPGQMNTEAFF.

This rearrangement joins TRBV28 to TRBJ2-1; the TRBD2 assignment by TCRdb is unverifiable without DNA. Germline values: CDR1 MDHEN, CDR2 SYDVKM. This CDR3 is 15 amino acids long. The CDR3 sequence: CASSSPDSLYNEQFF. Together with reference TRBV28 and TRBJ2-1, the CDR3 gives the full variable domain: DVKVTQSSRYLVKRTGEKVFLECVQDMDHENMFWYRQDPGLGLRLIYFSYDVKMKEKGDIPEGYSVSREKKERFSLILESASTNQTSMYLCASSSPDSLYNEQFFGPGTRLTVL.

The V call is TRBV29-1, the J call TRBJ1-5; TCRdb reports TRBD1, a call that lacks DNA to check it against. Germline CDR1 SQVTM, CDR2 ANQGSEA. CDR3 length equals 14 residues. Here the CDR3 reads CSVAQEQGEVPQHF.

The chain is built from TRBV28 and TRBJ1-5. The CDR3 covers 15 residues. Germline loops: CDR1 MDHEN, CDR2 SYDVKM. CDR3 sequence: CASSLWANVNQPQHF.

The rearrangement uses TRBV20-1 and TRBJ2-1; checking the TCRdb D call of TRBD1 is not possible without DNA. CDR1 and CDR2 from the germline V gene are DFQATT and SNEGSKA (reference sequence). The CDR3 loop spans 15 amino acids. The CDR3 region is CSARGPGRSVNEQFF.

This chain joins TRBV7-3 and TRBJ2-1; checking the TCRdb D call of TRBD2 is not possible without DNA. CDR1 and CDR2 from the germline V gene are SGHTA and FQGTGA. There are 15 residues in the CDR3. This CDR3 reads CASSLLAGGRTEQFF.

This chain uses TRBV5-1 with TRBJ2-5; TCRdb's D call, TRBD1, is unchecked because there is no DNA. The CDR3 is made up of 17 amino acids. Germline lookup yields CDR1 SGHRS and CDR2 YFSETQ. The CDR3 sequence is CASSSGPGRQYQETQYF.

CDR3 sequence reads: CASSHTESFTGELFF. This chain uses TRBV4-1 with TRBJ2-2. CDR3 length: 15 residues. The germline gives CDR1 MGHRA, CDR2 YSYEKL.

This chain links TRBV20-1 with TRBJ1-2. The CDR3 contains 12 residues. The germline gives CDR1 DFQATT, CDR2 SNEGSKA (reference sequence). CDR3: CSARIWGYGYTF.

The chain uses TRBV11-2 and TRBJ2-1; there is no DNA to check the TCRdb D call of TRBD2. Germline CDR1 reads SGHAT; CDR2 reads FQNNGV. This CDR3 has 15 amino acids. The chain's CDR3 is CASSLVAGGENEQFF.

The J gene is TRBJ1-1, the V gene TRBV12-3 or TRBV12-4. The CDR3 consists of 14 residues. The chain's CDR3 is CASSLRFRDTEAFF.

This rearrangement joins TRBV12-3 or TRBV12-4 to TRBJ2-3; TCRdb names TRBD1, which stays unverified in the absence of DNA. The CDR3 has 15 amino acids. The CDR3 loop is CASRRDPMGTDTQYF.

The V and J genes are TRBV28 and TRBJ2-4; TCRdb names TRBD1, which stays unverified in the absence of DNA. CDR1 and CDR2 (germline): MDHEN, SYDVKM. The CDR3 totals 14 residues. CDR3 amino acids: CASSSQGDGNIQYF.

The chain is built from TRBV20-1 and TRBJ1-1. The germline V gene encodes CDR1 DFQATT and CDR2 SNEGSKA (reference sequence). CDR3 length: 14 residues. The chain's CDR3 is CSARTRQENTEAFF.

This chain links TRBV12-3 or TRBV12-4 with TRBJ1-2. This CDR3 has 12 residues. CDR3 sequence: CASSQPNYGYTF.

This CDR3 is CASSEDGNQPQHF. The gene calls are TRBV6-1 and TRBJ1-5. CDR3 length: 13 residues. Germline CDR1 reads MNHNS; CDR2 reads SASEGT.

This rearrangement joins TRBV12-3 or TRBV12-4 to TRBJ1-1; TCRdb's assignment of TRBD1 cannot be checked, as there is no DNA. The CDR3 runs to 15 residues. The CDR3: CASSLSRGRVAEAFF.

The chain combines TRBV20-1 with TRBJ2-3; TCRdb's D call, TRBD2, is unchecked because there is no DNA. The CDR3 totals 14 residues. Germline lookup yields CDR1 DFQATT and CDR2 SNEGSKA (reference sequence). The CDR3 here is CSARKSGATDTQYF.

The chain recombines TRBV29-1 with TRBJ2-1. Germline V gives CDR1 SQVTM, CDR2 ANQGSEA. This CDR3 contains 11 residues. The chain's CDR3 is CSVGHANEQFF.

The rearrangement joins TRBV7-2 to TRBJ2-3; the D call from TCRdb, TRBD1, cannot be confirmed without DNA. CDR1 and CDR2 from the germline V gene are SGHTA and FQGNSA. This CDR3 spans 16 amino acids. CDR3 loop: CASSLGTGFDSDTQYF.